These 31 T cell receptor beta chains were sequenced from one sample in a study of blood T cells in healthy people across ages. Then a second PCR, running about 6 to 11 cycles, was carried out with a sample-barcoded 5' primer and a J-beta primer mix. Each CDR3 protein is one row after TCRdb ran MiXCR on the 5' RACE reads. Found here are under 850,000 distinct CDR3 sequences, under 40% of them singletons; the top ten hold 10% to 15%. The sample taken for sequencing was blood. Receptor source: a man between 18 and 35 years old in good health.

The V call is TRBV5-1, the J call TRBJ2-7; maybe TRBD2 (6 bases). Trimming removed 0 bases from V and 1 base from J, with 14 bases in between. Germline assignment: CDR1 SGHRS and CDR2 YFSETQ. The CDR3 runs to 16 residues. The CDR3 DNA sequence: TGCGCCAGCAGCTTGGCTTGGGGGGAAGCGTCCTACGAGCAGTACTTC. Translated: CASSLAWGEASYEQYF.

Comments on this clonotype: A much larger clonotype is one base distant, so this may be a read error. The rearrangement links TRBV28 to TRBJ2-7, with 9 bases lining up with TRBD1. The CDR3 is 14 residues long. CDR1 and CDR2 (germline): MDHEN, SYDVKM. Losses at the gene ends were 3 bases for V and 6 bases for J; bases not matched to a gene: 6. The CDR3 reads CASSLGTGSLEQYF. CDR3 bases: TGTGCCAGCAGTTTGGGGACAGGGAGTCTCGAGCAGTACTTC. The full variable domain, with the rest looked up from reference TRBV28 and TRBJ2-7, is DVKVTQSSRYLVKRTGEKVFLECVQDMDHENMFWYRQDPGLGLRLIYFSYDVKMKEKGDIPEGYSVSREKKERFSLILESASTNQTSMYLCASSLGTGSLEQYFGPGTRLTVT.

The J gene is TRBJ1-2, the V gene TRBV25-1; 12 bases line up with TRBD1. The CDR3 loop spans 16 amino acids. After removal of 1 base from V and 6 bases from J, the junction contained 6 bases not matched to a gene. Germline V CDR1 and CDR2: MGHDK, SYGVNS. CDR3 DNA sequence: TGTGCCAGCAGTGAATGGGGGGGACAGGGGGCCGATGGCTACACCTTC. Translated: CASSEWGGQGADGYTF.

As to this clonotype: Germline and junction disagree at one end, which may indicate a read error. The chain joins TRBV4-1 to TRBJ1-1; the match to TRBD1 covers 9 bases. This CDR3 region has 18 residues. Germline V gene data show CDR1 as MGHRA and CDR2 as YSYEKL. The CDR3 region has the DNA TGCGCCAGCGGCCAAGAGGGACAGGGAGGGATGGGGAACACTGAAGCTTTCTTT. This gives the protein CASGQEGQGGMGNTEAFF.

The V and J genes are TRBV4-3 and TRBJ2-7; D gene unclear. The CDR3 runs 15 residues. In germline, CDR1 is LGHNA, CDR2 YSLEER. Trimming took off 0 bases at V and 1 base at J, with 10 bases between the two ends. The CDR3 loop is CASSQDRWVSYEQYF. In DNA form, the CDR3 reads TGCGCCAGCAGCCAAGATCGGTGGGTGTCCTACGAGCAGTACTTC.

The chain uses TRBV5-1 and TRBJ2-3; D call uncertain. There are 14 residues in the CDR3. The V gene's germline CDR1 is SGHRS and CDR2 YFSETQ. Trimming cost V 4 bases and J 2 bases, with 11 bases left between them. CDR3 protein: CASSPATDTDTQYF. The CDR3 DNA reads as TGCGCCAGCAGCCCAGCCACGGACACAGATACGCAGTATTTT.

This clonotype was detected a few times. The rearrangement links TRBV6-2 or TRBV6-3 to TRBJ2-1; D is perhaps TRBD1 (7 bases). The tail of the sequence fits TRBJ2-7 better, so the J call may be wrong. Germline V gene lookup returns CDR1 MNHEY and CDR2 SVGEGT. The CDR3 loop spans 16 amino acids. The CDR3 sequence is CASSSWRGQSYNEQYF. CDR3 coding DNA: TGTGCCAGCAGTTCCTGGAGGGGGCAATCCTACAATGAGCAGTACTTC.

The gene calls are TRBV7-3 and TRBJ2-3; D may match TRBD1 or TRBD2 (7 bases each). Germline V gene lookup returns CDR1 SGHTA and CDR2 FQGTGA. The CDR3 totals 16 residues. The V and J ends lost 6 bases and 1 base respectively, with 17 bases between them. CDR3 in DNA: TGTGCCAGCAGTCCCGCAGGGGGGGGCTGCACAGATACGCAGTATTTT. Its protein product is CASSPAGGGCTDTQYF. Full variable domain (outside the CDR3, taken from reference TRBV7-3 and TRBJ2-3): GAGVSQTPSNKVTEKGKYVELRCDPISGHTALYWYRQSLGQGPEFLIYFQGTGAADDSGLPNDRFFAVRPEGSVSTLKIQRTERGDSAVYLCASSPAGGGCTDTQYFGPGTRLTVL.

The chain has TRBV5-1 and TRBJ2-3; 8 bases are shared with TRBD1. Germline CDR1 SGHRS, CDR2 YFSETQ. Trimming at V came to 4 bases and at J to 5 bases, leaving 9 bases not matched to a gene. The CDR3 consists of 15 residues. The CDR3 here is CASSRTGPDEDTQYF. CDR3 DNA: TGCGCCAGCAGCCGGACAGGGCCGGACGAAGATACGCAGTATTTT.

Remarks on this clonotype: Since a much larger clone is just one base distant, this may be a read error. The CDR3, as DNA: TGTGCCAGCAGTCCCAACTACGAGACCCATTACTTC. Translated: CASSPNYETHYF. The chain links TRBV12-3 or TRBV12-4 to TRBJ2-5; D remains unclear. The CDR3 loop spans 12 amino acids.

The rearrangement uses TRBV12-3 or TRBV12-4 and TRBJ1-6, with D hard to call. This CDR3 has 12 amino acids. The V end lost 7 bases, the J end lost 5 bases, and 6 bases lay between the germline ends. CDR3 nucleotide sequence: TGTGCCAGCACCGAAGATAATTCACCCCTCCACTTT. It codes for CASTEDNSPLHF.

Turning to this clonotype: One end of the junction does not line up with germline, which may come from a read error. The V gene is TRBV4-3, the J gene TRBJ2-3, with 9 bases matching TRBD2. The CDR3 totals 15 residues. The germline CDR1 and CDR2 sequences are LGHNA and YSLEER. CDR3 sequence: CASSRAGGSTNTQYF. The CDR3 DNA reads as TGCGCCAGCAGCCGAGCGGGGGGAAGCACAAATACGCAGTATTTT.

This clonotype was picked up a small number of times. The V gene is TRBV3-1, the J gene TRBJ2-1; D perhaps matches TRBD1 (6 bases). The germline gives CDR1 LGHDT, CDR2 YNNKEL (reference sequence). The CDR3 consists of 13 residues. V shed 5 bases and J shed 6 bases, with 11 bases lying between them. The CDR3 region has the DNA TGTGCCAGCAGCGCGGACAGACTCAATGAGCAGTTCTTC. Its translation is CASSADRLNEQFF.

The V and J genes are TRBV6-2 or TRBV6-3 and TRBJ1-6; D remains unclear. The CDR3 runs to 15 residues. Trimming removed 7 bases at V and 9 bases at J, with 19 bases between. Germline CDR1 and CDR2: MNHEY and SVGEGT. This chain's CDR3 is CASTPFGARGSPLHF. The DNA of the CDR3 is TGTGCCAGCACCCCTTTTGGAGCCCGCGGTTCACCCCTCCACTTT.

This clonotype appeared a few times. J is TRBJ1-1 and V is TRBV29-1; 11 bases fit TRBD1. Unmatched junction bases numbered 9, after V lost 6 bases and J lost 0 bases. The CDR3 loop spans 16 amino acids. CDR1 and CDR2 from the germline V gene are SQVTM and ANQGSEA. DNA for the CDR3: TGCAGCGTGACCGGGACAGGGGGTCTTATGAACACTGAAGCTTTCTTT. This encodes CSVTGTGGLMNTEAFF. Filled out from reference TRBV29-1 and TRBJ1-1, the complete variable domain reads SAVISQKPSRDICQRGTSLTIQCQVDSQVTMMFWYRQQPGQSLTLIATANQGSEATYESGFVIDKFPISRPNLTFSTLTVSNMSPEDSSIYLCSVTGTGGLMNTEAFFGQGTRLTVV.

This chain joins TRBV15 and TRBJ2-4; TRBD2 aligns across 12 bases. The J call is uncertain, as TRBJ2-5 better fits the DNA end. CDR3 size: 17 residues. The V gene's germline CDR1 is LNHNV and CDR2 YYDKDF (reference sequence). CDR3: CATSRHRLAGAQETQYF. The CDR3 DNA follows: TGTGCCACCAGCAGGCACCGACTAGCGGGAGCCCAAGAGACCCAGTACTTC.

Concerning this clonotype itself: This could be a read error, since a much larger clone is one nucleotide away. The chain recombines TRBV4-2 with TRBJ2-5; D gene unclear. The closer fit of TRBJ2-7 to the DNA end suggests the J call may be wrong. The CDR3 runs 14 residues. The germline gives CDR1 LGHNA, CDR2 YNFKEQ. The CDR3 DNA reads as TGTGTCAGCAGCCAAGAGGCGACGACCTACGAGCAGTACTTC. This encodes CVSSQEATTYEQYF.

This clonotype was counted between two and nine times. The chain carries TRBV7-2 and TRBJ2-3, with D tentatively TRBD2 (6 bases). The ends were cut back, 2 bases at V and 0 bases at J, with 12 bases in the middle. This CDR3 has 16 amino acids. In germline, CDR1 is SGHTA, CDR2 FQGNSA. For the CDR3, the DNA is TGTGCCAGCAGCTTAAGGGGCGGGGCAAGCACAGATACGCAGTATTTT. Amino acids: CASSLRGGASTDTQYF.

The chain is built from TRBV5-1 and TRBJ2-3, with no clear D. The ends were cut back, 4 bases at V and 6 bases at J, with 18 bases in the middle. The CDR3 extends over 15 amino acids. The germline V gene encodes CDR1 SGHRS and CDR2 YFSETQ. The chain's CDR3 is CASSPRFTNGDTQYF. In DNA form, the CDR3 reads TGCGCCAGCAGCCCAAGATTTACAAACGGGGATACGCAGTATTTT.

The table lists this clonotype with a few counts. The gene calls are TRBV6-6 and TRBJ2-1; unclear D gene. V was trimmed by 0 bases and J by 6 bases, leaving 6 bases between them. The length of the CDR3 is 13 residues. CDR1 is MNHNY and CDR2 is SVGAGI in the germline V gene (reference sequence). The CDR3 region has the DNA TGTGCCAGCAGTTACTCGATCCCCAATGAGCAGTTCTTC. It translates to CASSYSIPNEQFF.

The gene calls are TRBV7-2 and TRBJ2-1; D is uncertain. Germline V gene lookup returns CDR1 SGHTA and CDR2 FQGNSA. Trimming removed 5 bases at V and 10 bases at J, with 18 bases between. This CDR3 has 14 residues. The CDR3 sequence is CASSQGPPRNEQFF. The CDR3 nucleotides read TGTGCCAGCAGCCAAGGGCCACCCCGGAACGAGCAGTTCTTC.

This chain joins TRBV6-1 and TRBJ1-2; TRBD1 matches at 9 bases. Trimming removed 2 bases from V and 4 bases from J; junction bases left unmatched: 5. Germline V gene data show CDR1 as MNHNS and CDR2 as SASEGT. This CDR3 spans 15 amino acids. The CDR3 sequence is CASSERPDRGYGYTF. The CDR3 DNA is TGTGCCAGCAGTGAACGGCCGGACAGGGGCTATGGCTACACCTTC.

This clonotype was detected only a few times. V is TRBV5-5 and J is TRBJ2-7; maybe TRBD1 (6 bases). The germline V gene has CDR1 SGHKS and CDR2 YYEKEE (reference sequence). CDR3 length equals 14 residues. V gave up 0 bases and J gave up 3 bases, with 10 bases separating them. For the CDR3, the DNA is TGTGCCAGCAGCTTGGCCATACAGGGCTACGAGCAGTACTTC. Its translation: CASSLAIQGYEQYF.

This clonotype was detected only a few times. The V and J genes are TRBV12-3 or TRBV12-4 and TRBJ1-1; TRBD1 agrees at 8 bases. V was clipped by 1 base and J by 0 bases; unmatched bases: 4. The CDR3 has 16 amino acids. CDR3: CASSLGTGWVNTEAFF. The CDR3 nucleotides are TGTGCCAGCAGTTTAGGGACAGGGTGGGTGAACACTGAAGCTTTCTTT.

This clonotype turned up a few times. A much more abundant neighbour one base away suggests this may be a read error. J is TRBJ2-5 and V is TRBV7-2, with D hard to call. This CDR3 is built from 14 residues. V was shortened by 1 base and J by 5 bases, with 11 bases between the two germline ends. Germline V gene sequence: CDR1 SGHTA, CDR2 FQGNSA. Here the CDR3 reads CASSLGLDGETQYF. The DNA of the CDR3 is TGTGCCAGCAGCTTAGGGCTGGACGGGGAGACCCAGTACTTC.

This clonotype showed up just a few times. The J gene is TRBJ1-2, the V gene TRBV3-1; D is possibly TRBD1 (5 bases). V lost 5 bases, J lost 0 bases, and 7 bases lay in between. Germline-derived CDR1 and CDR2 are LGHDT and YNNKEL (reference sequence). The CDR3 contains 13 residues. CDR3 amino acids: CASSRDPNYGYTF. CDR3 coding DNA: TGTGCCAGCAGCAGGGACCCTAACTATGGCTACACCTTC.

V and J are TRBV11-2 and TRBJ1-4, with D perhaps matching TRBD1 (6 bases). Germline loops: CDR1 SGHAT, CDR2 FQNNGV. The CDR3 spans 15 residues. The V and J ends lost 5 bases and 6 bases respectively, with 16 bases between them. This CDR3 reads CASSREGTLDEKLFF. DNA of the CDR3: TGTGCCAGCAGCCGAGAGGGGACATTGGATGAAAAACTGTTTTTT.

This chain connects TRBV5-1 to TRBJ1-1; 9 positions agree with TRBD1. The V and J ends lost 4 bases and 5 bases, in that order; junction bases with no gene match: 6. Germline V gene sequence: CDR1 SGHRS, CDR2 YFSETQ. The CDR3 spans 14 residues. The CDR3 protein is CASSTGGAGTEAFF. In nucleotides, the CDR3 is TGCGCCAGCAGCACAGGGGGCGCGGGAACTGAAGCTTTCTTT.

V usage is TRBV5-5 and J usage is TRBJ2-7; the match to TRBD1 covers 9 bases. The J call may be incorrect, as the DNA end agrees better with TRBJ2-5. This CDR3 has 19 amino acids. Germline-derived CDR1 and CDR2 are SGHKS and YYEKEE (reference sequence). DNA of the CDR3: TGTGCCAGCAGCTTGGGACAGGGGGTGCAAGGGATTTGGGAGGGGACCCAGTACTTC. Translation: CASSLGQGVQGIWEGTQYF.

The V gene is TRBV14, the J gene TRBJ2-2, with D perhaps being TRBD1 or TRBD2 (6 bases each). Per the germline V gene, CDR1 is SGHDN and CDR2 is FVKESK. This CDR3 is built from 16 residues. Deletions cut 0 bases from V and 7 bases from J, with 15 bases between. The DNA of the CDR3 is TGTGCCAGCAGCCAAGATGGAGGGGGTCGGTACGGGGAGCTGTTTTTT. The encoded protein is CASSQDGGGRYGELFF.

The chain carries TRBV12-3 or TRBV12-4 and TRBJ1-1, with D tentatively TRBD1 (6 bases). Trimming cost V 5 bases and J 1 base, with 11 bases left between them. This CDR3 region has 14 residues. CDR3 region: CASSPYRANTEAFF. The CDR3 nucleotides read TGTGCCAGCAGTCCATACAGGGCGAACACTGAAGCTTTCTTT.